Each of the 8 T cell receptor beta chains below was sequenced from the same sample in a study of cytomegalovirus exposure and HLA in healthy donors. Some clones are missing from TCRdb's copy, which holds only in-frame ones; the method was immunoSEQ multiplex PCR. In the table there are about 200,000 clones, less than 85% of which are singletons. The specimen sequenced was PBMCs. These receptors were obtained from a woman aged 18-29 years in good health and CMV-seronegative.

The gene calls are TRBV27 and TRBJ1-5; 7 nucleotides match TRBD1. V lost 8 bases and J lost 0; bases outside the gene matches: 7. The germline CDR1 and CDR2 sequences are MNHEY and SMNVEV (reference sequence). This CDR3 spans 15 amino acids. CDR3 in DNA: TGTGCCAGCGGAAAACAGGGGTTTAGCAATCAGCCCCAGCATTTT. It is translated as CASGKQGFSNQPQHF.

CDR3 nucleotide sequence: TGTGCCAGCAGTTCTCAGACAGGAGCGCCTGAAGCTTTCTTT. Residues: CASSSQTGAPEAFF. The gene calls are TRBV6-5 and TRBJ1-1; tentatively, D is TRBD1 (6 bases). CDR1 is MNHEY, CDR2 SVGAGI, per germline. Deletions cut 4 bases from V and 6 bases from J, with 15 bases between. This CDR3 comprises 14 residues.

The chain has TRBV11-2 and TRBJ1-5; TRBD1 matches at 7 bases. V was pared by 3 bases and J by 3 bases, with 5 bases of the junction left unmatched. Germline V gene sequence: CDR1 SGHAT, CDR2 FQNNGV. The length of the CDR3 is 15 residues. Written as DNA, the CDR3 is TGTGCCAGCAGCTTGAAGACAGGGTCCAATCAGCCCCAGCATTTT. Translated: CASSLKTGSNQPQHF.

J is TRBJ1-2 and V is TRBV6-6, with TRBD1 as a possible D gene (5 bases). The V and J ends lost 10 bases and 7 bases respectively, with 16 bases between them. Germline loops: CDR1 MNHNY, CDR2 SVGAGI (reference sequence). The CDR3 loop spans 12 amino acids. CDR3 DNA sequence: TGTGCCACCAGGTGGGACGAGGGTGGCTACACCTTC. This gives the protein CATRWDEGGYTF.

This chain uses TRBV30 with TRBJ2-7; the D is unclear. V lost 2 bases and J lost 3, with 11 bases in between. The CDR3 loop spans 13 amino acids. From germline, CDR1 is GTSNPN and CDR2 SVGIG (reference sequence). CDR3 protein: CAWSKGYHYEQYF. In DNA form, the CDR3 reads TGTGCCTGGAGTAAGGGCTACCACTACGAGCAGTACTTC.

This clone has just one count. The rearrangement links TRBV7-6 to TRBJ1-6; 9 bases align to TRBD1. V shed 2 bases and J 9 bases; nucleotides not matched to a gene: 8. CDR3 length: 16 amino acids. CDR1 and CDR2 (germline): SGHVS, FNYEAQ. Written as DNA, the CDR3 is TGTGCCAGCAGCTTATCCCCCGGACAGGGGTCTTCACCCCTCCACTTT. This gives the protein CASSLSPGQGSSPLHF.

The chain carries TRBV28 and TRBJ2-1; weak D call: TRBD1 (5 bases). CDR1 is MDHEN and CDR2 is SYDVKM in the germline V gene. Between the trimmed V and J ends, which lost 1 base and 9 bases, there was a span of 10 bases. The CDR3 is 13 amino acids. The CDR3 sequence is CASSLSDTREQFF. As DNA, the CDR3 is TGTGCCAGCAGTTTATCGGACACGCGTGAGCAGTTCTTC.

The gene calls are TRBV2 and TRBJ1-3; D remains unclear. V shed 7 bases and J shed 0 bases, with 10 bases lying between them. The CDR3 runs 14 residues. CDR1 is SNHLY, CDR2 FYNNEI, per germline. This CDR3 reads CASTGLLSGNTIYF. In DNA, the CDR3 is TGTGCCAGCACTGGGCTACTCTCTGGAAACACCATATATTTT.